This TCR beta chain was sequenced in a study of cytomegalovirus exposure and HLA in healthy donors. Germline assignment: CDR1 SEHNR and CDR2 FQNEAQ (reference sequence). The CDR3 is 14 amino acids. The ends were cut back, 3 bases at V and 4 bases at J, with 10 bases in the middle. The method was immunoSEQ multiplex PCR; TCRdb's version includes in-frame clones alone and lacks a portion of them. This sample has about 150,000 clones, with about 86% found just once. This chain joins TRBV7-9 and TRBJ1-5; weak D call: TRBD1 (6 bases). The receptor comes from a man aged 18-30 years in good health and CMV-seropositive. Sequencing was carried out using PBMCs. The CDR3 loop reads CASSFWGQNQPQHF. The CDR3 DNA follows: TGTGCCAGCAGCTTTTGGGGGCAGAATCAGCCCCAGCATTTT.